Shown below are 19 T cell receptor beta chains from a single sample sequenced in a study of blood T cell repertoires in COVID-19. Assay: immunoSEQ multiplex PCR; the TCRdb copy retains only in-frame clones and omits some. The top ten clones hold roughly an eighth of a sample with about 63,000 clones, approximately 79% of them seen once. Sequences were obtained from peripheral blood. All receptors derive from a human donor in a cohort sampled during active COVID-19.

The gene calls are TRBV29-1 and TRBJ2-3; 12 nucleotides line up with TRBD2. This CDR3 is 19 amino acids long. The trim removed 4 bases at V and 2 bases at J, leaving 16 bases unmatched. Germline V gene data show CDR1 as SQVTM and CDR2 as ANQGSEA. The CDR3 reads CSVVPRPSGRVMLTDTQYF. DNA of the CDR3: TGCAGCGTTGTACCCAGGCCTAGCGGGAGGGTAATGCTCACAGATACGCAGTATTTT.

The genes are TRBV12-3 or TRBV12-4 and TRBJ1-1; D is uncertain. Trimming removed 7 bases at V and 4 bases at J, with 10 bases between. This CDR3 comprises 12 residues. CDR3 coding DNA: TGTGCCAGCACCCCGAGAGTCACTGAAGCTTTCTTT. It is translated as CASTPRVTEAFF.

The chain employs TRBV18 and TRBJ2-5, with a possible D match to TRBD2 (5 bases). Germline assignment: CDR1 KGHSH and CDR2 LQKENI. This CDR3 is built from 13 residues. Trimming stripped 1 base from V and 3 bases from J, with 6 bases between. In DNA, the CDR3 is TGTGCCAGCTCACCACGGGAGAAAGAGACCCAGTACTTC. Its protein is CASSPREKETQYF.

Here the CDR3 DNA reads TGCGCCAGCAGCTTGACAGGGGGTACTATTGAGCAGTTCTTC. Protein: CASSLTGGTIEQFF. The chain joins TRBV5-1 to TRBJ2-1, with 8 bases that match TRBD1. Germline loops: CDR1 SGHRS, CDR2 YFSETQ. The CDR3 sequence is 14 residues long. V lost 1 base to trimming and J lost 9 bases; unmatched junction nucleotides: 6.

This clone was detected only a few times. The genes are TRBV30 and TRBJ2-7; 16 bases are shared with TRBD2. The CDR3 consists of 17 residues. Looked up from germline, CDR1 is GTSNPN and CDR2 is SVGIG (reference sequence). V gave up 4 bases and J gave up 5 bases; unmatched junction bases: 11. This CDR3 is CAWTPGTSGRVGNEQYF. Here the CDR3 DNA reads TGTGCCTGGACCCCCGGGACTAGCGGGAGGGTAGGGAACGAGCAGTACTTC.

In this sample, this clone turned up a few times. J is TRBJ1-4 and V is TRBV27, with D possibly being TRBD1 (6 bases). Germline V gene sequence: CDR1 MNHEY, CDR2 SMNVEV (reference sequence). The CDR3 runs 15 residues. V was trimmed by 4 bases and J by 8 bases, leaving 17 bases between them. This CDR3 reads CASSSRGGLREKLFF. The CDR3 region has the DNA TGTGCCAGCAGTTCAAGGGGGGGTCTACGGGAAAAACTGTTTTTT.

In nucleotides, the CDR3 is TGTGCCAGCAGCTTAGATTCAGGGGCCGCAGGCACCGGGGAGCTGTTTTTT. Amino acid sequence: CASSLDSGAAGTGELFF. The chain carries TRBV11-2 and TRBJ2-2, with D perhaps TRBD1 (6 bases). Deletions cut 0 bases from V and 4 bases from J, with 15 bases between. CDR1 and CDR2 from the germline V gene are SGHAT and FQNNGV. The length of the CDR3 is 17 residues.

This clone was counted once. The chain links TRBV28 to TRBJ1-3; the D gene is possibly TRBD1 (6 bases). Trimming stripped 5 bases from V and 5 bases from J, with 16 bases between. CDR1 is MDHEN, CDR2 SYDVKM, per germline. The length of the CDR3 is 15 residues. CDR3 residues: CASSPPGGRRNTIYF. CDR3 DNA: TGTGCCAGCAGTCCCCCCGGGGGGCGACGAAACACCATATATTTT.

V usage is TRBV9 and J usage is TRBJ1-2; no reliable D call. The CDR3 length is 16 residues. V lost 0 bases, J lost 4 bases, and 16 bases lay in between. Germline-derived CDR1 and CDR2 are SGDLS and YYNGEE. DNA of the CDR3: TGTGCCAGCAGCGTAGCTGCGGGAGGGATCGGCTATGGCTACACCTTC. This translates into CASSVAAGGIGYGYTF.

V and J are TRBV5-1 and TRBJ2-2, with D perhaps matching TRBD1 (6 bases). This CDR3 has 15 residues. V was cut by 4 bases and J by 5 bases, with 15 bases left in between. Germline V gene data show CDR1 as SGHRS and CDR2 as YFSETQ. This CDR3 reads CASSTQGSTTGELFF. The CDR3 region has the DNA TGCGCCAGCAGCACACAGGGATCTACGACCGGGGAGCTGTTTTTT.

This chain connects TRBV29-1 to TRBJ1-1; D is ambiguous. Per the germline V gene, CDR1 is SQVTM and CDR2 is ANQGSEA. CDR3 length: 11 residues. Trimming removed 7 bases from V and 4 bases from J, with 10 bases in between. The CDR3 loop is CSGREGTEAFF. Written as DNA, the CDR3 is TGCAGCGGGCGGGAGGGCACTGAAGCTTTCTTT.

J is TRBJ1-2 and V is TRBV15, with a tentative D call TRBD1 (6 bases). The CDR3 runs 13 residues. V dropped 5 bases and J dropped 5 bases, with 12 bases sitting between them. The germline V gene encodes CDR1 LNHNV and CDR2 YYDKDF (reference sequence). The CDR3 sequence is CATSPGTTYGYTF. The CDR3 DNA is TGTGCCACCAGCCCCGGGACAACTTATGGCTACACCTTC.

The rearrangement links TRBV4-3 to TRBJ2-1, with D maybe TRBD2 (6 bases). The CDR3 length is 14 residues. Germline-derived CDR1 and CDR2 are LGHNA and YSLEER. Between the trimmed V and J ends, which lost 0 bases and 9 bases, there was a span of 12 bases. DNA for the CDR3: TGCGCCAGCAGCCAAGAACGGGAGTCGACTGAGCAGTTCTTC. Its protein product is CASSQERESTEQFF.

This sequence joins TRBV15 and TRBJ2-4, with 7 bases that match TRBD2. The germline gives CDR1 LNHNV, CDR2 YYDKDF (reference sequence). V lost 0 bases and J lost 5; bases outside the gene matches: 7. The CDR3 is 16 amino acids. The CDR3 loop is CATSREGGEYENIQYF. The CDR3 region has the DNA TGTGCCACCAGCAGAGAGGGGGGGGAGTACGAAAACATTCAGTACTTC.

The chain carries TRBV9 and TRBJ2-1, with D perhaps TRBD2 (5 bases). Between the trimmed V and J ends, which lost 3 bases and 0 bases, there was a span of 13 bases. Germline CDR1 reads SGDLS; CDR2 reads YYNGEE. The CDR3 spans 16 residues. The CDR3, as DNA: TGTGCCAGCAGCGCGTGGGAGCAGTTCTCCTACAATGAGCAGTTCTTC. Translation gives CASSAWEQFSYNEQFF.

The rearrangement links TRBV7-2 to TRBJ1-2; 7 bases line up with TRBD1. CDR1 is SGHTA, CDR2 FQGNSA, per germline. Trimming removed 5 bases from V and 4 bases from J; junction bases left unmatched: 4. The CDR3 loop spans 13 amino acids. The CDR3 DNA is TGTGCCAGCAGCGCGCAGGGGGTCTATGGCTACACCTTC. Protein sequence: CASSAQGVYGYTF. Full variable domain (outside the CDR3, taken from reference TRBV7-2 and TRBJ1-2): GAGVSQSPSNKVTEKGKDVELRCDPISGHTALYWYRQSLGQGLEFLIYFQGNSAPDKSGLPSDRFSAERTGGSVSTLTIQRTQQEDSAVYLCASSAQGVYGYTFGSGTRLTVV.

The CDR3 sequence: CASSSGTGGQPQHF. The CDR3 nucleotides read TGTGCCAGCAGCTCGGGAACAGGGGGTCAGCCCCAGCATTTT. The gene calls are TRBV7-2 and TRBJ1-5; TRBD1 matches 8 bases. The ends lost 4 bases at V and 6 bases at J; junction bases unmatched: 5. The CDR3 loop spans 14 amino acids. The V gene's germline CDR1 is SGHTA and CDR2 FQGNSA.

V is TRBV3-1 (or the pseudogene TRBV3-2) and J is TRBJ2-1, with TRBD2 identical over 11 bases. The CDR3 loop spans 17 amino acids. Looked up from germline, CDR1 is LGHDT and CDR2 is YNNKEL (reference sequence). V lost 5 bases, J lost 4 bases, and 10 bases stayed unmatched. The chain's CDR3 is CASSSDGVAGGYNEQFF. The CDR3 nucleotides read TGTGCCAGCAGCTCAGACGGGGTAGCGGGAGGGTACAATGAGCAGTTCTTC.

The chain employs TRBV7-9 and TRBJ2-7; D is unclear. Germline V CDR1 and CDR2: SEHNR, FQNEAQ (reference sequence). V was trimmed by 0 bases and J by 10 bases, leaving 13 bases between them. The CDR3 totals 13 residues. The CDR3 protein is CASSLALSPRQYF. The DNA for the CDR3 is TGTGCCAGCAGCTTAGCTCTCTCACCGAGACAGTACTTC.